These 15 T cell receptor beta chains share one sample of origin, sequenced in a study of blood T cells in healthy people across ages. Together with a sample-barcoded 5' primer, a J-beta primer mix was included in a second PCR lasting roughly 6 to 12 cycles. TCRdb reprocessed the 5' RACE reads via MiXCR and lists one record per CDR3 protein. Of approximately 400,000 distinct CDR3 sequences detected, roughly half appear once; the ten largest clones hold about 54%. Sequencing used blood. The receptors were gathered from a man aged 55 to 70 in good health.

The chain employs TRBV20-1 and TRBJ2-1, with D tentatively TRBD2 (5 bases). This CDR3 is built from 13 residues. The V gene lost 2 bases and the J gene lost 12 bases, with 17 bases spanning the gap. Germline loops: CDR1 DFQATT, CDR2 SNEGSKA (reference sequence). This CDR3 reads CSARLDSHRGQFF. In DNA form, the CDR3 reads TGCAGTGCTAGATTGGACTCCCATCGGGGGCAGTTCTTC.

The CDR3 region is CASSAGTSGRDPTYNEQFF. CDR3 coding DNA: TGTGCCAGCAGTGCAGGGACTAGCGGGAGAGACCCTACTTACAATGAGCAGTTCTTC. The rearrangement joins TRBV12-3 or TRBV12-4 to TRBJ2-1; TRBD2 matches at 14 bases. Trimming removed 5 bases from V and 4 bases from J; junction bases left unmatched: 13. The length of the CDR3 is 19 residues.

This chain links TRBV5-5 with TRBJ1-2, with 10 positions matching TRBD1. CDR1 and CDR2 (germline): SGHKS, YYEKEE (reference sequence). The ends lost 6 bases at V and 3 bases at J; junction bases unmatched: 5. The CDR3 extends over 14 amino acids. CDR3 coding DNA: TGTGCCAGCACTCCCGGGACAGGGGACTATGGCTACACCTTC. Translation gives CASTPGTGDYGYTF.

In this sample, this clonotype turned up a few times. The chain carries TRBV4-1 and TRBJ2-3; weak D call: TRBD2 (6 bases). V lost 1 base and J lost 3, with 14 bases in between. Germline-derived CDR1 and CDR2 are MGHRA and YSYEKL. The CDR3 sequence is 16 residues long. The CDR3 is CASSQAGVETTDTQYF. The DNA of the CDR3 is TGCGCCAGCAGCCAAGCGGGGGTAGAGACGACAGATACGCAGTATTTT.

This clonotype was found many times. The chain has TRBV6-2 or TRBV6-3 and TRBJ2-2; D is unclear. V dropped 6 bases and J dropped 2 bases, with 4 bases sitting between them. Germline CDR1 and CDR2: MNHEY and SVGEGT. The CDR3 loop spans 12 amino acids. The CDR3 DNA is TGTGCCAGCAGCACCAACACCGGGGAGCTGTTTTTT. It is translated as CASSTNTGELFF.

The gene calls are TRBV29-1 and TRBJ2-1; 13 bases fit TRBD2. Unmatched junction bases numbered 3, after V lost 1 base and J lost 6 bases. The CDR3 contains 15 residues. Germline CDR1 reads SQVTM; CDR2 reads ANQGSEA. The CDR3 here is CSVEGLAGGGNEQFF. CDR3 coding DNA: TGCAGCGTTGAAGGACTAGCGGGAGGCGGCAATGAGCAGTTCTTC.

Turning to this clonotype: The junction departs from the called germline gene at one end, perhaps through a read error. V gene TRBV28 combines with J gene TRBJ2-6; D is ambiguous. Germline CDR1 is MDHEN and CDR2 is SYDVKM. The CDR3 contains 10 residues. The CDR3 is CASGANVLTF. The CDR3 coding sequence is TGCGCCTCTGGGGCCAACGTCCTGACTTTC.

This clonotype was found a few times. V gene TRBV7-8 combines with J gene TRBJ2-7, with D perhaps matching TRBD1 (6 bases). The germline CDR1 and CDR2 sequences are SGHVS and FQNEAQ. This CDR3 has 14 amino acids. Trimming removed 5 bases at V and 1 base at J, with 12 bases between. The chain's CDR3 is CASSLTDRSYEQYF. DNA for the CDR3: TGTGCCAGCAGCCTCACCGACAGGTCCTACGAGCAGTACTTC.

The rearrangement links TRBV2 to TRBJ2-5; 9 bases agree with TRBD1. The germline gives CDR1 SNHLY, CDR2 FYNNEI. V shed 5 bases, J shed 4 bases, and the junction held 17 bases outside the gene matches. This CDR3 has 18 residues. CDR3 in DNA: TGTGCCAGCAGTAGACCCCGGGACAGGGCTTTAGTAGGAGAGACCCAGTACTTC. This gives the protein CASSRPRDRALVGETQYF.

This chain uses TRBV7-8 with TRBJ1-2; 7 bases are a match to TRBD1. J lost 1 base, V lost 3 bases, and 8 bases had no gene match. The germline V gene encodes CDR1 SGHVS and CDR2 FQNEAQ. This CDR3 has 16 amino acids. Written as DNA, the CDR3 is TGTGCCAGCAGCTTCTACAGGGGAGGGGGTAACTATGGCTACACCTTC. Its protein is CASSFYRGGGNYGYTF.

This clonotype appeared a few times. The chain employs TRBV11-2 and TRBJ2-3, with 7 bases that match TRBD2. This CDR3 has 14 residues. V was pared by 5 bases and J by 4 bases, with 6 bases of the junction left unmatched. Germline CDR1 and CDR2: SGHAT and FQNNGV. DNA of the CDR3: TGTGCCAGCAGCCGTAGCGGGCGCCCAGATACGCAGTATTTT. Translating it yields CASSRSGRPDTQYF. Drawing the rest from reference TRBV11-2 and TRBJ2-3, the complete variable domain is EAGVAQSPRYKIIEKRQSVAFWCNPISGHATLYWYQQILGQGPKLLIQFQNNGVVDDSQLPKDRFSAERLKGVDSTLKIQPAKLEDSAVYLCASSRSGRPDTQYFGPGTRLTVL.

The chain couples TRBV7-2 to TRBJ2-5, with D unclear. The CDR3 is made up of 13 amino acids. The V end was cut by 7 bases, the J end by 7 bases, with 16 bases between. Germline loops: CDR1 SGHTA, CDR2 FQGNSA. In nucleotides, the CDR3 is TGTGCCAGCAACCTCGACGGGTGGGGGACCCAGTACTTC. Encoded protein: CASNLDGWGTQYF.

The sample holds many counts of this clonotype. The chain recombines TRBV10-2 with TRBJ2-5; D might be TRBD1 or TRBD2, each matching 5 bases. The V gene lost 4 bases and the J gene lost 4 bases, with 13 bases spanning the gap. The CDR3 has 14 amino acids. Per the germline V gene, CDR1 is WSHSY and CDR2 is SAAADI. The DNA of the CDR3 is TGCGCCAGCAGTGGGTTCGGGGCTGGAGAGACCCAGTACTTC. Translating gives CASSGFGAGETQYF.

The rearrangement links TRBV12-3 or TRBV12-4 to TRBJ2-5; 13 nucleotides agree with TRBD2. The V segment lost 7 bases and the J segment 4 bases; nucleotides outside the gene matches: 6. The CDR3 is 15 residues long. The CDR3 DNA reads as TGTGCCAGCACCAAAGGGACTAGCGGGATAGAGACCCAGTACTTC. This translates into CASTKGTSGIETQYF.

On this clonotype itself: Relative to the germline gene, one junction end is altered; a read error may explain this. V is TRBV7-2 and J is TRBJ2-3; 9 bases align to TRBD2. Germline assignment: CDR1 SGHTA and CDR2 FQGNSA. This CDR3 has 15 amino acids. CDR3 bases: TGTGCCAGCAGCCTAGCGGGACCGGCCCCAGAGATGCAGTATTTT. This codes for CASSLAGPAPEMQYF.